This passage covers 31 T cell receptor beta chains from one sample sequenced in a study of blood T cell repertoires in COVID-19 (dated by TCRdb to 2019 to 2021). Receptor libraries were prepared by the immunoSEQ multiplex PCR assay. TCRdb limited this immuneACCESS table to in-frame rearrangements with V and J called. A share of clones is missing; checked studies link under half to unresolved V genes, and the rest is unexplained. The sample profile shows 290,000 or so clones; around nine tenths of them were found once. The top ten clones comprise roughly 1.3% of the sample. Sequencing was performed on peripheral blood. These TCRs come from a man aged 70-80 years with acute or convalescent COVID-19.

The sample holds one count of this clone. Here the CDR3 reads CATGRRNNEQFF. The CDR3 bases are TGTGCCACAGGGAGGCGTAACAATGAGCAGTTCTTC. This chain links TRBV6-5 with TRBJ2-1; a weak D match, TRBD2 (6 bases). CDR1 MNHEY and CDR2 SVGAGI come from the germline V gene. V dropped 10 bases and J dropped 5 bases, with 12 bases sitting between them. This CDR3 contains 12 residues.

The genes are TRBV7-6 and TRBJ1-5; 8 nucleotides match TRBD1. V lost 5 bases to trimming and J lost 5 bases; unmatched junction nucleotides: 8. CDR3 length equals 15 residues. Per the germline V gene, CDR1 is SGHVS and CDR2 is FNYEAQ. This CDR3 reads CASSADRGPYQPQHF. In nucleotides, the CDR3 is TGTGCCAGCAGCGCAGACAGGGGCCCGTATCAGCCCCAGCATTTT. The full variable domain, in which reference TRBV7-6 and TRBJ1-5 provide the parts outside the CDR3, is GAGVSQSPRYKVTKRGQDVALRCDPISGHVSLYWYRQALGQGPEFLTYFNYEAQQDKSGLPNDRFSAERPEGSISTLTIQRTEQRDSAMYRCASSADRGPYQPQHFGDGTRLSIL.

The chain couples TRBV29-1 to TRBJ2-1; D possibly corresponds to TRBD1 (5 bases). Germline assignment: CDR1 SQVTM and CDR2 ANQGSEA. The CDR3 spans 17 residues. The germline V and J ends were trimmed by 3 bases and 6 bases, with 24 bases remaining between them. CDR3 protein: CSVDPWAGAGPPNEQFF. The CDR3 bases are TGCAGCGTTGACCCATGGGCTGGGGCCGGCCCCCCCAATGAGCAGTTCTTC.

V usage is TRBV6-5 and J usage is TRBJ1-4, with a tentative D call TRBD1 (5 bases). V was pared by 2 bases and J by 1 base, with 8 bases between. This CDR3 has 15 amino acids. Germline V gene sequence: CDR1 MNHEY, CDR2 SVGAGI. CDR3 region: CASSYGGGTNEKLFF. CDR3 nucleotides: TGTGCCAGCAGTTACGGCGGGGGAACTAATGAAAAACTGTTTTTT.

The chain carries TRBV4-2 and TRBJ1-6; D is ambiguous. CDR3 size: 16 residues. Germline CDR1 and CDR2: LGHNA and YNFKEQ. V was cut by 3 bases and J by 6 bases, with 15 bases left in between. The CDR3 nucleotides are TGTGCCAGCAGCCAGGCCAGTTGGGGAGGTAATTCACCCCTCCACTTT. It codes for CASSQASWGGNSPLHF.

This chain joins TRBV6-2 or TRBV6-3 and TRBJ2-5, with 11 bases that match TRBD2. V lost 5 bases, J lost 2 bases, and 10 bases stayed unmatched. The length of the CDR3 is 17 residues. Germline lookup yields CDR1 MNHEY and CDR2 SVGEGT. This chain's CDR3 is CASSTLLLAGGQETQYF. The CDR3 region has the DNA TGTGCCAGCAGTACCTTACTTCTAGCGGGGGGACAAGAGACCCAGTACTTC.

This chain connects TRBV23-1 to TRBJ2-7; 7 nucleotides line up with TRBD1. TRBV23-1 is known as an ORF, though its function is uncertain. This CDR3 is 15 amino acids long. With V trimmed by 6 bases and J by 7 bases, 15 bases remained unmatched. CDR3 nucleotides: TGCGCCAGCAGCCACTACAGGGGTTACTTAAGTGAGCAGTACTTC. It specifies CASSHYRGYLSEQYF.

The chain has TRBV4-1 and TRBJ2-2; D uncertain. Trimming cost V 1 base and J 4 bases, with 13 bases left between them. Germline CDR1 is MGHRA and CDR2 is YSYEKL. This CDR3 has 16 residues. CDR3 region: CASSQAFPLPTGELFF. CDR3 DNA: TGCGCCAGCAGCCAAGCTTTTCCTCTCCCCACCGGGGAGCTGTTTTTT.

This clone was found many times. The V call is TRBV3-1 (or the pseudogene TRBV3-2), the J call TRBJ2-7, with TRBD1 matching 8 bases. The trim removed 1 base at V and 2 bases at J, leaving 4 bases unmatched. Looked up from germline, CDR1 is LGHDT and CDR2 is YNNKEL (reference sequence). The CDR3 is made up of 15 amino acids. The CDR3 DNA reads TGTGCCAGCAGCCAAGGAGACAGGGGCCCCTACGAGCAGTACTTC. Protein sequence: CASSQGDRGPYEQYF.

This clone was recorded only once. The genes are TRBV24-1 and TRBJ2-7; the match to TRBD2 covers 9 bases. The germline V gene encodes CDR1 KGHDR and CDR2 SFDVKD. Losses at the gene ends were 3 bases for V and 4 bases for J; bases not matched to a gene: 6. This CDR3 has 15 residues. The CDR3 DNA reads TGTGCCACCAGTGATAGGGGCGGGAGGGCATACGAGCAGTACTTC. Translation: CATSDRGGRAYEQYF.

The V and J genes are TRBV10-3 and TRBJ1-3; D is possibly TRBD1 (6 bases). The germline gives CDR1 ENHRY, CDR2 SYGVKD. Trimming removed 10 bases from V and 0 bases from J, with 16 bases in between. This CDR3 comprises 15 residues. This chain's CDR3 is CATAIGQTSGNTIYF. The CDR3, as DNA: TGTGCCACCGCCATCGGACAGACCTCTGGAAACACCATATATTTT.

This clone came up once. The chain has TRBV19 and TRBJ1-3, with 10 positions matching TRBD1. Trimming at V came to 1 base and at J to 3 bases, leaving 3 bases not matched to a gene. The germline V gene encodes CDR1 LNHDA and CDR2 SQIVND (reference sequence). The CDR3 extends over 16 amino acids. CDR3 bases: TGTGCCAGTAGTATAGGACAGGGGGCGCGTGGAAACACCATATATTTT. This translates into CASSIGQGARGNTIYF. Looking up the rest from reference TRBV19 and TRBJ1-3 gives the full variable domain: DGGITQSPKYLFRKEGQNVTLSCEQNLNHDAMYWYRQDPGQGLRLIYYSQIVNDFQKGDIAEGYSVSREKKESFPLTVTSAQKNPTAFYLCASSIGQGARGNTIYFGEGSWLTVV.

The rearrangement links TRBV6-2 or TRBV6-3 to TRBJ1-5, with 7 bases aligning to TRBD1. This CDR3 comprises 18 residues. Germline values: CDR1 MNHEY, CDR2 SVGEGT. The trim removed 2 bases at V and 3 bases at J, leaving 13 bases unmatched. CDR3 sequence (DNA): TGTGCCAGCAGTTACGAGACAGGGAACAGCCAGCTCAATCAGCCCCAGCATTTT. This gives the protein CASSYETGNSQLNQPQHF.

CDR3 loop: CASTQELAGGVETQYF. The CDR3 DNA reads TGTGCCAGCACCCAAGAACTAGCGGGAGGCGTCGAGACCCAGTACTTC. This sequence joins TRBV2 and TRBJ2-5; the match to TRBD2 covers 12 bases. The CDR3 covers 16 residues. V lost 7 bases, J lost 5 bases, and 11 bases stayed unmatched. Germline CDR1 and CDR2: SNHLY and FYNNEI.

V is TRBV5-5 and J is TRBJ2-4; 9 bases fit TRBD1. Per germline, CDR1 SGHKS and CDR2 YYEKEE (reference sequence). The V segment lost 4 bases and the J segment 4 bases; nucleotides outside the gene matches: 6. CDR3 size: 15 residues. CDR3 in amino acids: CASSLQGAGKNIQYF. As DNA, the CDR3 is TGTGCCAGCAGCCTACAGGGGGCAGGGAAAAACATTCAGTACTTC.

The CDR3: CASSYTVGAAYGYTF. In DNA form, the CDR3 reads TGTGCCAGCAGCTATACCGTGGGGGCAGCCTATGGCTACACCTTC. The chain carries TRBV28 and TRBJ1-2; the D gene is possibly TRBD1 (6 bases). The CDR3 spans 15 residues. CDR1 is MDHEN and CDR2 is SYDVKM in the germline V gene. Trimming pared 6 bases from V and 4 bases from J, leaving 18 bases between.

The rearrangement joins TRBV27 to TRBJ1-3; D remains ambiguous. The CDR3 covers 14 residues. CDR1 MNHEY and CDR2 SMNVEV come from the germline V gene (reference sequence). V gave up 2 bases and J gave up 3 bases, with 8 bases separating them. The DNA for the CDR3 is TGTGCCAGCAGTTTAGCCGGTAGTGGAAACACCATATATTTT. Protein product: CASSLAGSGNTIYF.

This sequence joins TRBV5-1 and TRBJ1-1; D not certain. Germline CDR1 and CDR2: SGHRS and YFSETQ. Trimming shortened V by 0 bases and J by 10 bases, and 13 bases separated the two germline ends. CDR3 length equals 13 residues. CDR3 region: CASSLATGISAFF. The CDR3 DNA reads as TGCGCCAGCAGCTTGGCCACGGGGATATCAGCTTTCTTT.

This chain links TRBV5-1 with TRBJ2-3, with TRBD2 matching 14 bases. This CDR3 is built from 16 residues. Germline values: CDR1 SGHRS, CDR2 YFSETQ. With V trimmed by 4 bases and J by 10 bases, 11 bases remained unmatched. The CDR3 sequence: CASSEETSGGAGSQYF. DNA of the CDR3: TGCGCCAGCAGCGAAGAGACTAGCGGGGGGGCAGGTTCGCAGTATTTT.

The chain combines TRBV11-2 with TRBJ1-3, with TRBD1 as a possible D gene (5 bases). The CDR3 is 17 residues long. V lost 1 base, J lost 0 bases, and 13 bases lay in between. CDR1 is SGHAT and CDR2 is FQNNGV in the germline V gene. CDR3 region: CASSLAPGTPSGNTIYF. CDR3 sequence (DNA): TGTGCCAGCAGCTTAGCCCCCGGGACTCCCTCTGGAAACACCATATATTTT.

The rearrangement joins TRBV5-1 to TRBJ2-3, with a weak D call TRBD1 (5 bases). This CDR3 is built from 16 residues. The germline V and J ends were trimmed by 4 bases and 2 bases, with 17 bases remaining between them. Germline-derived CDR1 and CDR2 are SGHRS and YFSETQ. In nucleotides, the CDR3 is TGCGCCAGCAGCCCTCGTCAGGGCCATCCCACAGATACGCAGTATTTT. It specifies CASSPRQGHPTDTQYF.

The V and J genes are TRBV2 and TRBJ2-6; possible D gene TRBD1, 5 bases. Trimming took 3 bases from V and 4 from J, leaving 10 bases between them. CDR3 size: 15 residues. Germline V gives CDR1 SNHLY, CDR2 FYNNEI. In DNA, the CDR3 is TGTGCCAGCAGTGAGGAAGGGGCCGGGGCCAACGTCCTGACTTTC. This codes for CASSEEGAGANVLTF.

Points on this clone: Other DNA sequences in the sample encode the same CDR3. The V call is TRBV28, the J call TRBJ2-3; no reliable D call. The CDR3 runs 13 residues. Germline V gene sequence: CDR1 MDHEN, CDR2 SYDVKM. Trimming pared 6 bases from V and 4 bases from J, leaving 11 bases between. CDR3 residues: CASSPSVADTQYF. CDR3 sequence (DNA): TGTGCCAGCAGCCCCTCCGTCGCAGATACGCAGTATTTT.

The CDR3 loop reads CATSDAGPNYEQYF. The CDR3 DNA is TGTGCCACCAGTGACGCAGGGCCAAACTACGAGCAGTACTTC. The chain recombines TRBV24-1 with TRBJ2-7; a weak D match, TRBD1 (5 bases). Germline V gives CDR1 KGHDR, CDR2 SFDVKD. The germline V and J ends were trimmed by 4 bases and 3 bases, with 12 bases remaining between them. The CDR3 contains 14 residues.

The rearrangement links TRBV4-2 to TRBJ2-2, with 11 nucleotides matching TRBD2. The CDR3 has 20 amino acids. Unmatched junction bases numbered 13, after V lost 0 bases and J lost 4 bases. Germline-derived CDR1 and CDR2 are LGHNA and YNFKEQ. CDR3 coding DNA: TGTGCCAGCAGCCAAGACGGAATTAGCGGGGGGGATAGAAGCACCGGGGAGCTGTTTTTT. Translating it yields CASSQDGISGGDRSTGELFF.

The gene calls are TRBV6-5 and TRBJ1-1, with 11 positions matching TRBD1. The CDR3 consists of 15 residues. Germline V gene sequence: CDR1 MNHEY, CDR2 SVGAGI. V lost 7 bases to trimming and J lost 4 bases; unmatched junction nucleotides: 8. Here the CDR3 reads CASTRGGTGGTEAFF. CDR3 sequence (DNA): TGTGCCAGCACCCGCGGGGGGACAGGGGGCACTGAAGCTTTCTTT.

The chain couples TRBV18 to TRBJ1-4; D possibly corresponds to TRBD1 (6 bases). Germline V gene lookup returns CDR1 KGHSH and CDR2 LQKENI. The CDR3 totals 18 residues. Trimming removed 3 bases from V and 4 bases from J, with 21 bases in between. The DNA of the CDR3 is TGTGCCAGCTCACCGTCAACAGGGACAATCCGACTTAATGAAAAACTGTTTTTT. Translation: CASSPSTGTIRLNEKLFF. Based on the CDR3 plus reference TRBV18 and TRBJ1-4, the full variable domain is NAGVMQNPRHLVRRRGQEARLRCSPMKGHSHVYWYRQLPEEGLKFMVYLQKENIIDESGMPKERFSAEFPKEGPSILRIQQVVRGDSAAYFCASSPSTGTIRLNEKLFFGSGTQLSVL.

This clone was found once. The chain has TRBV28 and TRBJ1-2; 10 nucleotides agree with TRBD1. Germline loops: CDR1 MDHEN, CDR2 SYDVKM. V trimming: 6 bases; J trimming: 4 bases; junction bases outside the gene matches: 8. CDR3 size: 15 residues. As DNA, the CDR3 is TGTGCCAGCAGCGCTTCGACAGGGGGCTCCTATGGCTACACCTTC. It encodes CASSASTGGSYGYTF.

V is TRBV24-1 and J is TRBJ2-3; tentatively, D is TRBD2 (6 bases). V was clipped by 1 base and J by 0 bases, with 10 bases between them. Germline CDR1 and CDR2: KGHDR and SFDVKD. This CDR3 is built from 16 residues. CDR3 DNA sequence: TGTGCCACCAGTGATTTTCAACGGGGGAGCACAGATACGCAGTATTTT. Protein product: CATSDFQRGSTDTQYF.

Of note for this clone: The sample contains more than one DNA sequence encoding this CDR3. The V and J genes are TRBV7-2 and TRBJ2-5, with 12 bases matching TRBD2. Germline-derived CDR1 and CDR2 are SGHTA and FQGNSA. Trimming at V came to 5 bases and at J to 5 bases, leaving 9 bases not matched to a gene. The CDR3 is 16 residues long. The CDR3 DNA reads TGTGCCAGCAGCCTAGGCCTAGCGGGGGGGCTTGAGACCCAGTACTTC. This translates into CASSLGLAGGLETQYF.

The V gene is TRBV5-1, the J gene TRBJ1-3, with no clear D. CDR1 is SGHRS, CDR2 YFSETQ, per germline. The germline V and J ends were trimmed by 0 bases and 0 bases, with 10 bases remaining between them. The CDR3 consists of 16 residues. The DNA of the CDR3 is TGCGCCAGCAGCTTGGATAGTTGGTACTCTGGAAACACCATATATTTT. Protein sequence: CASSLDSWYSGNTIYF.